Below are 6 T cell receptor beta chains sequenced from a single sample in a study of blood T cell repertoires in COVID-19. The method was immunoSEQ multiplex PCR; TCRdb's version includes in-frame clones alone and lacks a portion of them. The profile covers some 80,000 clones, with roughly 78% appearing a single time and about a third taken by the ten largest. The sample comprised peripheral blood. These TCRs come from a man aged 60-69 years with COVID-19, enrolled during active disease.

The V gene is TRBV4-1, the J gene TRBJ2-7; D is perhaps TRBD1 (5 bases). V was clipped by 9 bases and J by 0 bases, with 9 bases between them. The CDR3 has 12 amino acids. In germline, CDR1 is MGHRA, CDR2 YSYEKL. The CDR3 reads CASGDSSYEQYF. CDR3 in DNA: TGCGCCAGTGGAGACAGCTCCTACGAGCAGTACTTC.

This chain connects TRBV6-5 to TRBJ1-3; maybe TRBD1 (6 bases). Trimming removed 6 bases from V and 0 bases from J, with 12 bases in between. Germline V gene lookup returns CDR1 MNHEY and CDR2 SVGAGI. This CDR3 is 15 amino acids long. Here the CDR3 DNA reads TGTGCCAGCAGCCCAGACAGGCCCTCTGGAAACACCATATATTTT. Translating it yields CASSPDRPSGNTIYF.

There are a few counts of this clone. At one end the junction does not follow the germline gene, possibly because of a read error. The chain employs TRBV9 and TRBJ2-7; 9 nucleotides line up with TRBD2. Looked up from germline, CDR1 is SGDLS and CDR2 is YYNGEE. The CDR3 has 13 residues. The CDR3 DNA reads TGTGCCAGCAGCGTAGGAGGTAGCGGGAGCGCTTTTTTC. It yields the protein CASSVGGSGSAFF.

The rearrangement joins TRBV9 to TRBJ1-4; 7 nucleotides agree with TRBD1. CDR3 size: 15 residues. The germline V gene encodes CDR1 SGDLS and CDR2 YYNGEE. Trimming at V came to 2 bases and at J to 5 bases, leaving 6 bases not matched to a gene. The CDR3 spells CASSVAPGGNEKLFF. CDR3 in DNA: TGTGCCAGCAGCGTGGCTCCAGGGGGAAATGAAAAACTGTTTTTT.

The chain's CDR3 is CASSYDSHEKLFF. The CDR3 DNA sequence: TGTGCCAGCAGCTACGACAGCCATGAAAAACTGTTTTTT. The chain joins TRBV7-2 to TRBJ1-4; perhaps TRBD1 as D (5 bases). The CDR3 is 13 amino acids. Germline CDR1 SGHTA, CDR2 FQGNSA. Trimming pared 4 bases from V and 6 bases from J, leaving 9 bases between. The full variable domain, rest sourced from reference TRBV7-2 and TRBJ1-4, is GAGVSQSPSNKVTEKGKDVELRCDPISGHTALYWYRQSLGQGLEFLIYFQGNSAPDKSGLPSDRFSAERTGGSVSTLTIQRTQQEDSAVYLCASSYDSHEKLFFGSGTQLSVL.

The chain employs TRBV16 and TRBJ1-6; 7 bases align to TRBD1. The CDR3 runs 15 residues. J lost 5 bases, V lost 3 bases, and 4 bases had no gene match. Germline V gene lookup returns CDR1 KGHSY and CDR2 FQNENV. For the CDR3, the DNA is TGTGCCAGCAGCCATCGCGGGACAGATAATTCACCCCTCCACTTT. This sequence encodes CASSHRGTDNSPLHF.